This T cell receptor beta chain emerged from a study of blood T cell repertoires in COVID-19. About the study: The origin of the acute and convalescent COVID-19 samples was the United States, Italy and Spain. Nucleic acid was either cDNA or gDNA, and it came from T cells, B-cell-depleted T cells, or PBMCs.

CDR1 and CDR2 (germline): KGHSH, LQKENI. The CDR3 consists of 17 residues. Between the trimmed V and J ends, which lost 4 bases and 3 bases, there was a span of 18 bases. Profiled with immunoSEQ multiplex PCR; TCRdb holds only in-frame clones, not every one. The sample holds 200,000 to 250,000 clones; approximately 91% are singletons and the top ten take 5.5% to 8%. The source of this sequence is a man in his 60s who had recovered from COVID-19. Sample: peripheral blood. The chain has TRBV18 and TRBJ2-2, with D tentatively TRBD2 (5 bases). The CDR3, as DNA: TGTGCCAGCTCACTCCTCAAAGTGGAGGTGGACACCGGGGAGCTGTTTTTT. It encodes CASSLLKVEVDTGELFF. The full variable domain, in which reference TRBV18 and TRBJ2-2 provide the parts outside the CDR3, is NAGVMQNPRHLVRRRGQEARLRCSPMKGHSHVYWYRQLPEEGLKFMVYLQKENIIDESGMPKERFSAEFPKEGPSILRIQQVVRGDSAAYFCASSLLKVEVDTGELFFGEGSRLTVL.